The rows below give T cell receptor beta chains drawn from one sample of a study of shared clonotypes between healthy human individuals. Repertoires were generated with immunoSEQ multiplex PCR, while TCRdb's copy carries only in-frame clones and drops some. Seen here are more than 550,000 clones, about two thirds observed once, and the top ten hold about 1.7%. Input material: memory CD4+ T cells sorted from blood. These receptors originate from a woman in her 30s in good health. Both conserved end residues are part of each CDR3. D genes are given only for firm matches. The size entry is marked missing in some rows and otherwise reads once, few, many or a size class.

J gene: TRBJ2-2; V gene: TRBV15; D gene: TRBD2; clone size: -; CDR3 length: 17; CDR3 protein: CATSMPHGREGTGELFF; CDR3 DNA: TGTGCCACCAGCATGCCCCACGGGAGGGAGGGCACCGGGGAGCTGTTTTTT
J gene: TRBJ1-1; V gene: TRBV6-5; D gene: TRBD1; clone size: -; CDR3 length: 14; CDR3 protein: CASRPRGRTAEAFF; CDR3 DNA: TGTGCCAGCAGGCCCAGGGGGCGTACGGCTGAAGCTTTCTTT
J gene: TRBJ1-3; V gene: TRBV7-9; D gene: -; clone size: once; CDR3 length: 14; CDR3 protein: CASSLSISGNTIYF; CDR3 DNA: TGTGCCAGCAGCTTATCTATCTCTGGAAACACCATATATTTT
J gene: TRBJ2-1; V gene: TRBV28; D gene: -; clone size: -; CDR3 length: 15; CDR3 protein: CASSWATGLYNEQFF; CDR3 DNA: TGTGCCAGCAGCTGGGCGACAGGACTTTACAATGAGCAGTTCTTC
J gene: TRBJ2-1; V gene: TRBV6-4; D gene: -; clone size: once; CDR3 length: 13; CDR3 protein: CASSDGGYNEQFF; CDR3 DNA: TGTGCCAGCAGTGACGGGGGATACAATGAGCAGTTCTTC
J gene: TRBJ2-4; V gene: TRBV28; D gene: -; clone size: -; CDR3 length: 15; CDR3 protein: CASSSPGGAKNIQYF; CDR3 DNA: TGTGCCAGCAGTTCCCCCGGGGGAGCCAAAAACATTCAGTACTTC
J gene: TRBJ1-1; V gene: TRBV30; D gene: -; clone size: -; CDR3 length: 13; CDR3 protein: CAWRAAMNTEAFF; CDR3 DNA: TGTGCCTGGAGGGCAGCCATGAACACTGAAGCTTTCTTT
J gene: TRBJ2-5; V gene: TRBV27; D gene: TRBD1; clone size: -; CDR3 length: 14; CDR3 protein: CASSPWDSQETQYF; CDR3 DNA: TGTGCCAGCAGCCCTTGGGACAGCCAAGAGACCCAGTACTTC
J gene: TRBJ2-6; V gene: TRBV2; D gene: -; clone size: -; CDR3 length: 17; CDR3 protein: CASSGDVLSSGANVLTF; CDR3 DNA: TGTGCCAGCAGTGGAGACGTCCTGAGCTCTGGGGCCAACGTCCTGACTTTC
J gene: TRBJ2-1; V gene: TRBV7-9; D gene: TRBD1; clone size: -; CDR3 length: 15; CDR3 protein: CASSLNRGWDNEQFF; CDR3 DNA: TGTGCCAGCAGCTTAAACAGGGGTTGGGACAATGAGCAGTTCTTC
J gene: TRBJ2-1; V gene: TRBV10-2; D gene: -; clone size: -; CDR3 length: 14; CDR3 protein: CASSRDSSYNEQFF; CDR3 DNA: TGCGCCAGCAGTCGGGACTCCTCCTACAATGAGCAGTTCTTC
J gene: TRBJ1-5; V gene: TRBV6-1; D gene: -; clone size: few; CDR3 length: 15; CDR3 protein: CASSVQRRPLQPQHF; CDR3 DNA: TGTGCCAGCAGCGTACAGCGGCGACCTCTTCAGCCCCAGCATTTT
J gene: TRBJ2-3; V gene: TRBV6-1; D gene: -; clone size: -; CDR3 length: 13; CDR3 protein: CASRGQSTDTQYF; CDR3 DNA: TGTGCCAGCAGGGGACAAAGCACAGATACGCAGTATTTT
J gene: TRBJ1-1; V gene: TRBV4-1; D gene: -; clone size: -; CDR3 length: 15; CDR3 protein: CASSQDRGEGRVAFF; CDR3 DNA: TGCGCCAGCAGCCAAGATAGGGGGGAGGGCAGGGTAGCTTTCTTT
J gene: TRBJ1-1; V gene: TRBV5-1; D gene: -; clone size: few; CDR3 length: 15; CDR3 protein: CASSGRQDLNTEAFF; CDR3 DNA: TGCGCCAGCAGCGGTAGACAGGACTTGAACACTGAAGCTTTCTTT
J gene: TRBJ2-3; V gene: TRBV30; D gene: -; clone size: -; CDR3 length: 13; CDR3 protein: CAWSVLEGDTQYF; CDR3 DNA: TGTGCCTGGAGTGTACTAGAAGGAGATACGCAGTATTTT
J gene: TRBJ2-6; V gene: TRBV18; D gene: -; clone size: once; CDR3 length: 16; CDR3 protein: CASSPIRASGANVLTF; CDR3 DNA: TGTGCCAGCTCACCCATCCGGGCCTCTGGGGCCAACGTCCTGACTTTC
J gene: TRBJ2-3; V gene: TRBV18; D gene: -; clone size: -; CDR3 length: 16; CDR3 protein: CASSPGGGGSTDTQYF; CDR3 DNA: TGTGCCAGCTCACCTGGCGGGGGCGGTAGCACAGATACGCAGTATTTT
J gene: TRBJ2-7; V gene: TRBV11-2; D gene: -; clone size: once; CDR3 length: 14; CDR3 protein: CASSLLRGAYEQYF; CDR3 DNA: TGTGCCAGCAGCTTACTGAGAGGGGCCTACGAGCAGTACTTC
J gene: TRBJ1-2; V gene: TRBV5-6; D gene: -; clone size: -; CDR3 length: 11; CDR3 protein: CASSSSYGYTF; CDR3 DNA: TGTGCCAGCAGCTCGAGCTATGGCTACACCTTC
J gene: TRBJ1-1; V gene: TRBV6-1; D gene: -; clone size: -; CDR3 length: 13; CDR3 protein: CASRVTANTEAFF; CDR3 DNA: TGTGCCAGCAGAGTGACAGCGAACACTGAAGCTTTCTTT
J gene: TRBJ1-3; V gene: TRBV7-9; D gene: -; clone size: -; CDR3 length: 18; CDR3 protein: CASSHASIGQSSGNTIYF; CDR3 DNA: TGTGCCAGCAGCCATGCAAGTATCGGACAGAGCTCTGGAAACACCATATATTTT
J gene: TRBJ1-1; V gene: TRBV7-6; D gene: -; clone size: -; CDR3 length: 15; CDR3 protein: CASSLSRDANTEAFF; CDR3 DNA: TGTGCCAGCAGCTTAAGCAGGGACGCCAACACTGAAGCTTTCTTT
J gene: TRBJ2-7; V gene: TRBV2; D gene: -; clone size: -; CDR3 length: 14; CDR3 protein: CASSHDTLRTEQYF; CDR3 DNA: TGTGCCAGCAGTCATGACACTCTTCGGACCGAGCAGTACTTC
J gene: TRBJ2-1; V gene: TRBV9; D gene: TRBD2; clone size: few; CDR3 length: 14; CDR3 protein: CASSVGLAGDVPFF; CDR3 DNA: TGTGCCAGCAGCGTAGGACTAGCGGGAGATGTTCCGTTCTTC
J gene: TRBJ1-4; V gene: TRBV6-5; D gene: -; clone size: once; CDR3 length: 14; CDR3 protein: CASSPGLLGEKLFF; CDR3 DNA: TGTGCCAGCAGTCCCGGGTTGCTTGGTGAAAAACTGTTTTTT
J gene: TRBJ2-3; V gene: TRBV2; D gene: TRBD2; clone size: -; CDR3 length: 14; CDR3 protein: CASRPGLAADTQYF; CDR3 DNA: TGTGCCAGCAGGCCAGGACTAGCGGCAGATACGCAGTATTTT
J gene: TRBJ2-1; V gene: TRBV7-6; D gene: -; clone size: -; CDR3 length: 14; CDR3 protein: CASSPGYMSNEQFF; CDR3 DNA: TGTGCCAGCAGCCCAGGTTATATGAGCAATGAGCAGTTCTTC
J gene: TRBJ1-2; V gene: TRBV7-9; D gene: TRBD1; clone size: -; CDR3 length: 15; CDR3 protein: CASTIAGTGGYGYTF; CDR3 DNA: TGTGCCAGCACTATAGCCGGGACAGGAGGCTATGGCTACACCTTC
J gene: TRBJ2-3; V gene: TRBV7-3; D gene: -; clone size: -; CDR3 length: 13; CDR3 protein: CASSPPQSDTQYF; CDR3 DNA: TGTGCCAGCAGCCCACCACAGTCCGATACGCAGTATTTT
J gene: TRBJ2-2; V gene: TRBV11-3; D gene: -; clone size: -; CDR3 length: 16; CDR3 protein: CASSLGTVTNTGELFF; CDR3 DNA: TGTGCCAGCAGCTTAGGGACCGTTACGAACACCGGGGAGCTGTTTTTT
J gene: TRBJ2-3; V gene: TRBV5-1; D gene: -; clone size: few; CDR3 length: 13; CDR3 protein: CASSSSVTDTQYF; CDR3 DNA: TGCGCCAGCAGCTCTAGCGTCACAGATACGCAGTATTTT
J gene: TRBJ2-7; V gene: TRBV2; D gene: TRBD1; clone size: -; CDR3 length: 16; CDR3 protein: CASSEWDREWGYEQYF; CDR3 DNA: TGTGCCAGCAGTGAATGGGACAGGGAGTGGGGCTACGAGCAGTACTTC
J gene: TRBJ1-1; V gene: TRBV6-6; D gene: -; clone size: -; CDR3 length: 12; CDR3 protein: CASVGWAPEAFF; CDR3 DNA: TGTGCCAGTGTCGGCTGGGCCCCAGAAGCTTTCTTT
J gene: TRBJ2-7; V gene: TRBV4-1; D gene: TRBD2; clone size: -; CDR3 length: 15; CDR3 protein: CASSPRTSDVAEQYF; CDR3 DNA: TGCGCCAGCAGCCCCCGGACTAGCGACGTGGCCGAGCAGTACTTC
J gene: TRBJ2-2; V gene: TRBV14; D gene: -; clone size: few; CDR3 length: 13; CDR3 protein: CASSRGRTGELFF; CDR3 DNA: TGTGCCAGCAGCCGGGGTCGTACCGGGGAGCTGTTTTTT
J gene: TRBJ1-1; V gene: TRBV2; D gene: -; clone size: -; CDR3 length: 15; CDR3 protein: CASREQTQGQSEAFF; CDR3 DNA: TGTGCCAGCAGGGAACAAACACAGGGACAATCCGAAGCTTTCTTT
J gene: TRBJ2-1; V gene: TRBV7-9; D gene: TRBD2; clone size: -; CDR3 length: 15; CDR3 protein: CASSSQGTSGSSQFF; CDR3 DNA: TGTGCCAGCAGCTCCCAGGGGACTAGCGGGAGTTCGCAGTTCTTC
J gene: TRBJ2-1; V gene: TRBV11-3; D gene: TRBD2; clone size: -; CDR3 length: 16; CDR3 protein: CASSSGGTSGRYEQFF; CDR3 DNA: TGTGCCAGCAGCTCCGGTGGGACTAGCGGGAGATATGAGCAGTTCTTC
J gene: TRBJ1-5; V gene: TRBV7-2; D gene: TRBD1; clone size: many; CDR3 length: 13; CDR3 protein: CASSLDRGNAQHF; CDR3 DNA: TGTGCCAGCAGCTTAGACAGGGGGAATGCCCAGCATTTT
J gene: TRBJ2-7; V gene: TRBV27; D gene: -; clone size: once; CDR3 length: 15; CDR3 protein: CASKSLLTSSYEQYF; CDR3 DNA: TGTGCCAGCAAATCCCTCCTTACTAGCTCCTACGAGCAGTACTTC
J gene: TRBJ2-4; V gene: TRBV11-3; D gene: -; clone size: once; CDR3 length: 14; CDR3 protein: CASSLGGEWNIQYF; CDR3 DNA: TGTGCCAGCAGCTTAGGGGGGGAGTGGAACATTCAGTACTTC
J gene: TRBJ1-2; V gene: TRBV19; D gene: -; clone size: -; CDR3 length: 17; CDR3 protein: CASSIRGTRSSNYGYTF; CDR3 DNA: TGTGCCAGTAGTATAAGGGGAACGAGATCCTCTAACTATGGCTACACCTTC
J gene: TRBJ1-3; V gene: TRBV18; D gene: -; clone size: few; CDR3 length: 17; CDR3 protein: CASSRQPGTESGNTIYF; CDR3 DNA: TGTGCCAGCTCACGTCAACCCGGGACTGAATCTGGAAACACCATATATTTT
J gene: TRBJ1-2; V gene: TRBV6-5; D gene: -; clone size: -; CDR3 length: 13; CDR3 protein: CASRSNRRYGYTF; CDR3 DNA: TGTGCCAGCAGATCGAACCGGCGCTATGGCTACACCTTC
J gene: TRBJ2-7; V gene: TRBV5-5; D gene: TRBD2; clone size: -; CDR3 length: 16; CDR3 protein: CASSSQLAGVQGEQYF; CDR3 DNA: TGTGCCAGCAGCTCTCAACTAGCGGGAGTCCAGGGCGAGCAGTACTTC
J gene: TRBJ2-1; V gene: TRBV19; D gene: TRBD2; clone size: -; CDR3 length: 16; CDR3 protein: CASSIVWTSGSREQFF; CDR3 DNA: TGTGCCAGTAGTATAGTCTGGACTAGCGGGTCTCGGGAGCAGTTCTTC
J gene: TRBJ1-1; V gene: TRBV7-8; D gene: TRBD1; clone size: few; CDR3 length: 14; CDR3 protein: CASSLRTGNTEAFF; CDR3 DNA: TGTGCCAGCAGCCTCCGGACAGGAAACACTGAAGCTTTCTTT